Here is one TCR beta chain with its context. Per the authors' pipeline: Researchers report that nucleated cell counts were estimated from reference gene primer amplification. Libraries were prepared by immunoSEQ multiplex PCR; TCRdb keeps only in-frame clonotypes and omits some of them. V, J and clone size reflect that table, while D and trimming were determined from the DNA. The table records some 200,000 clones, 82% of them present only once. This specimen belongs to a study of blood T cell repertoires in COVID-19. Across the whole study: Italy, Spain and the United States were the sources of the convalescent and acute COVID-19 samples. PBMCs, B-cell-depleted T cells, or T cells were the source of the cDNA or gDNA that made up the material.

Looked up from germline, CDR1 is MDHEN and CDR2 is SYDVKM. The CDR3 extends over 16 amino acids. Trimming removed 2 bases from V and 1 base from J; junction bases left unmatched: 5. Enrolment of Seattle patients took place during active infection, and they were followed longitudinally. Sequencing was done on a sample of peripheral blood. This sequence joins TRBV28 and TRBJ1-1, with TRBD1 identical over 9 bases. The receptor was isolated from a woman in her 70s with COVID-19, enrolled during active disease. CDR3 protein: CASSLPKGQGNTEAFF. The CDR3 DNA follows: TGTGCCAGCAGTTTACCCAAGGGACAGGGGAACACTGAAGCTTTCTTT.